This TCR beta chain was found in a study of T cell responses to AZD1222 COVID-19 vaccine. Study-level findings and limits: Vaccination with two AZD1222 doses was followed by a rise in Spike-specific TCR breadth and depth.

For this clone: Its antigen is unidentified.

This CDR3 comprises 15 residues. Germline V gene sequence: CDR1 KGHDR, CDR2 SFDVKD. J was trimmed by 7 bases and V by 5 bases; bases with no gene match: 10. Sequencing was performed with immunoSEQ multiplex PCR; in TCRdb, only in-frame clones are kept and a portion is missing. The repertoire holds about 120,000 clones, just over 90% seen once, with around 4.3% in the top ten. The source of this sequence is an adult in good health. The V and J genes are TRBV24-1 and TRBJ1-5; 7 nucleotides line up with TRBD1. Sequenced material: peripheral blood, taken on day 0 of AZD1222 vaccination. The CDR3 is CATSGRQGDGQPQHF. The CDR3 bases are TGTGCCACCAGTGGTCGACAGGGCGATGGACAGCCCCAGCATTTT.